The present T cell receptor (beta chain) was sequenced within a study of identical twins. General study findings and limits: Some out-of-frame alpha sequences were shared by twins, and these showed excess low generation probability.

A universal primer site came from template switching; cDNA carried unique molecular identifiers. In TCRdb, the 5' RACE reads were re-called with MiXCR into one record per CDR3 protein. The table records around 250,000 distinct CDR3 sequences, about 8.5% of them present only once. Germline V gene data show CDR1 as DFQATT and CDR2 as SNEGSKA (reference sequence). The CDR3 runs 16 residues. V lost 6 bases to trimming and J lost 2 bases; unmatched junction nucleotides: 11. In the case of this clonotype: Its antigen is not identified.

The sample was also linked to a second study, of yellow fever vaccine responses in identical twins. That paper notes: Twins' vaccine T cell response reportedly gave the appearance of partial convergence and partial personalization.

The sequencing input was CD8+ T cells sorted from blood. The chain carries TRBV20-1 and TRBJ2-1, with TRBD2 identical over 9 bases. The source of this sequence is a woman aged 18-35 years in good health. CDR3 amino acids: CSAELPSGVAYNEQFF. The CDR3 region has the DNA TGCAGTGCCGAACTACCTAGCGGGGTGGCCTACAATGAGCAGTTCTTC.